This TCR beta chain was recovered during a study of cytomegalovirus exposure and HLA in healthy donors. Study-level points and caveats: The productive fraction for most TCR beta V segments was about 87% or about 30% in an earlier analysis.

Note on this clone: Its antigen is not known.

The V and J ends lost 3 bases and 5 bases respectively, with 11 bases between them. This CDR3 is built from 12 residues. Looked up from germline, CDR1 is GTSNPN and CDR2 is SVGIG (reference sequence). The PCR had 60 Vbeta and 13 Jbeta primers. TCRdb's copy holds only in-frame clones and misses some; the assay was immunoSEQ multiplex PCR. The profile covers more than 95,000 clones, with roughly four fifths appearing a single time and 1.6% taken by the ten largest. The receptor was derived from a woman under 30 in good health and CMV-seronegative. The source material was PBMCs. The V call is TRBV30, the J call TRBJ2-7; no reliable D call. CDR3 DNA: TGTGCCTGGAGGGGCTTATCGGACGAGCAGTACTTC. Translating gives CAWRGLSDEQYF.